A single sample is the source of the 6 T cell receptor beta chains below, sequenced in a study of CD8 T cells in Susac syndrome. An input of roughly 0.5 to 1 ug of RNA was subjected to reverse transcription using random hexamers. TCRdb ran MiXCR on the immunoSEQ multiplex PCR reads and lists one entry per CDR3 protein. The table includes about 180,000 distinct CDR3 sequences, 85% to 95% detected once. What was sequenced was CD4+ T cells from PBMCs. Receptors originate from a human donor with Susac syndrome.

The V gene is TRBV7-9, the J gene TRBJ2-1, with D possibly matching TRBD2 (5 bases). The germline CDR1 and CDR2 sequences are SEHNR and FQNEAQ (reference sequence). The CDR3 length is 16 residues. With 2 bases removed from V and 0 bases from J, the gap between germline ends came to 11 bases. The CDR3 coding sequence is TGTGCCAGCAGCTTAATGGGAGAGGGCTCCTACAATGAGCAGTTCTTC. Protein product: CASSLMGEGSYNEQFF.

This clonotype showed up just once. CDR3 coding DNA: TGTGCCAGCAGTTTGTTAGCGGGGGGGCTCTCTAGCACAGATACGCAGTATTTT. Protein product: CASSLLAGGLSSTDTQYF. The chain recombines TRBV12-3 or TRBV12-4 with TRBJ2-3; 11 bases fit TRBD2. The J segment lost 0 bases and the V segment lost 3 bases, leaving 8 bases of the junction unmatched. This CDR3 has 18 residues.

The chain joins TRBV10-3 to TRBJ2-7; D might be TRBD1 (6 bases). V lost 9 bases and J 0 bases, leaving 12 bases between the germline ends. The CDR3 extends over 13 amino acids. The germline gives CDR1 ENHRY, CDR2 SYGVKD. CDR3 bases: TGTGCCATGATGGGGGACAACTCCTACGAGCAGTACTTC. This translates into CAMMGDNSYEQYF.

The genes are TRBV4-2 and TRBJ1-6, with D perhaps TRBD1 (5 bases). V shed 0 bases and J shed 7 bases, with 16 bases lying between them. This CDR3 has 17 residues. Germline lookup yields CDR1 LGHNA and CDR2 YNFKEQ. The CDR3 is CASSQDRGTALNSPLHF. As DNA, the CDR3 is TGTGCCAGCAGCCAAGATCGGGGGACGGCTTTAAATTCACCCCTCCACTTT.

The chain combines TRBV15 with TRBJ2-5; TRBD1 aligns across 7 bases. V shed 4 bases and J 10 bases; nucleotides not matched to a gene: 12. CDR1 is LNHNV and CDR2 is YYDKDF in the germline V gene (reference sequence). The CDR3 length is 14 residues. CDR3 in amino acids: CATSTEGARGNQYF. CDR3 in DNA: TGTGCCACCAGCACCGAGGGGGCGAGGGGTAACCAGTACTTC. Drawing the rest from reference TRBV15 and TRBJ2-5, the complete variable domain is DAMVIQNPRYQVTQFGKPVTLSCSQTLNHNVMYWYQQKSSQAPKLLFHYYDKDFNNEADTPDNFQSRRPNTSFCFLDIRSPGLGDTAMYLCATSTEGARGNQYFGPGTRLLVL.

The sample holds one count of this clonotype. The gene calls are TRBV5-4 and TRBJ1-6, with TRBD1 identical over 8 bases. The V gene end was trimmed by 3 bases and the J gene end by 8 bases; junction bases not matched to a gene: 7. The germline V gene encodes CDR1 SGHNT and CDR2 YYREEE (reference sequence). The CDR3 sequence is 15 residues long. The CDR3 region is CASSSLQGADSPLHF. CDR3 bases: TGTGCCAGCAGCTCACTGCAGGGGGCCGATTCACCCCTCCACTTT.